Below, one T cell receptor (beta chain) is given with its context. Antigen specificity is unknown. Each donor gave one heparinised blood draw averaging roughly 100 mL. Sorted populations were all over 95% pure. This sample is part of a study of beta chain features in type 1 diabetes. Study-level findings and limits: VDJ junctions sequenced from type 1 diabetes patients showed fewer insertions and more deletions. A definitive answer on HLA type influencing TCRB rearrangement was not reached here. Shorter TCRB CDR3s, moderately but significantly so, were found in Type 1 diabetes patients in all four CD4+ subsets.

Isolated RNA was reverse transcribed in full, so expressed TCRB transcripts were sequenced. Assay: immunoSEQ multiplex PCR; the TCRdb copy retains only in-frame clones and omits some. The sample includes 20,000 to 30,000 clones, 69% of them seen just once. Trimming took 0 bases from V and 9 from J, leaving 9 bases between them. Germline assignment: CDR1 DFQATT and CDR2 SNEGSKA (reference sequence). CDR3 length: 11 amino acids. The TCR sequence derives from a man between 18 and 29 years old with type 1 diabetes. The V and J genes are TRBV20-1 and TRBJ2-7; D is possibly TRBD2 (5 bases). Sequencing input: Tregs from blood. The CDR3 is CSARDRRRQYF. CDR3 sequence (DNA): TGCAGTGCTAGAGACAGGAGGAGGCAGTACTTC.